This is a list of T cell receptor beta chains from one sample in a study of brain T cells in children with intractable seizures. Generated by immunoSEQ multiplex PCR, the TCRdb table keeps only in-frame clones and is missing some. The table lists 300,000 to 400,000 clones, roughly 92% of them singletons. The sample here was peripheral blood, taken less than 6 months after surgery. All receptors come from a boy in the first two years of life with tuberous sclerosis and intractable seizures. Both conserved end residues are part of each CDR3. D genes are given only for firm matches. Where a row states a size, it is once, few, many or the class of an expanded clone; other rows omit it.

NA	NA	TRBV7-9	TRBJ1-2	CASSPGRGNYGYTF	TGTGCCAGCAGCCCGGGGAGGGGAAACTATGGCTACACCTTC
once	TRBD2	TRBV14	TRBJ2-2	CASSPGLAGGWTGELFF	TGTGCCAGCAGCCCCGGACTAGCGGGGGGCTGGACCGGGGAGCTGTTTTTT
NA	NA	TRBV18	TRBJ1-1	CASSPPGGFWTEAFF	TGTGCCAGCTCACCACCGGGGGGGTTTTGGACTGAAGCTTTCTTT
NA	TRBD1	TRBV9	TRBJ2-1	CASSVGGGGEQFF	TGTGCCAGCAGCGTAGGAGGGGGCGGTGAGCAGTTCTTC
NA	TRBD2	TRBV30	TRBJ2-2	CAWRGGTGRGSTGELFF	TGTGCCTGGAGGGGGGGGACCGGGAGAGGAAGTACCGGGGAGCTGTTTTTT
NA	NA	TRBV5-1	TRBJ1-1	CASSLAGVGTEAFF	TGCGCCAGCAGCTTGGCAGGGGTCGGCACTGAAGCTTTCTTT
NA	NA	TRBV30	TRBJ1-1	CAWIAGTYTEAFF	TGTGCCTGGATTGCAGGGACGTACACTGAAGCTTTCTTT
NA	NA	TRBV29-1	TRBJ1-5	CSVSHGNNQPQHF	TGCAGCGTCAGCCATGGGAACAATCAGCCCCAGCATTTT
NA	NA	TRBV14	TRBJ2-2	CASSQIQGRDTGELFF	TGTGCCAGCAGCCAGATACAAGGGAGAGACACCGGGGAGCTGTTTTTT
NA	NA	TRBV30	TRBJ2-1	CAWNGVDYNEQFF	TGTGCCTGGAACGGGGTGGATTACAATGAGCAGTTCTTC
NA	NA	TRBV27	TRBJ1-6	CASSLSKGLLNSPLHF	TGTGCCAGCAGTTTATCAAAGGGGTTGCTTAATTCACCCCTCCACTTT
NA	TRBD2	TRBV4-1	TRBJ2-1	CASSQGPAGGVDEQFF	TGCGCCAGCAGCCAAGGTCCAGCGGGAGGGGTGGATGAGCAGTTCTTC
NA	NA	TRBV12-3/TRBV12-4	TRBJ1-2	CASSLHTNYGYTF	TGTGCCAGCAGTTTACACACTAACTATGGCTACACCTTC
NA	NA	TRBV20-1	TRBJ2-7	CSASRTDIYEQYF	TGCAGTGCTAGTCGGACAGACATCTACGAGCAGTACTTC
once	NA	TRBV3-1/TRBV3-2	TRBJ2-1	CASRTDNNEQFF	TGTGCTAGTCGCACAGACAACAATGAGCAGTTCTTC
NA	NA	TRBV7-3	TRBJ2-1	CASSPRSGSYNEQFF	TGTGCCAGCAGCCCACGGAGCGGCTCCTACAATGAGCAGTTCTTC
NA	TRBD1	TRBV25-1	TRBJ1-2	CASRNSTGTVYGYTF	TGTGCCAGCAGGAATTCTACCGGGACAGTATATGGCTACACCTTC
NA	TRBD1	TRBV19	TRBJ1-2	CATEDRRSDYGYTF	TGTGCCACGGAGGACAGGCGGTCGGACTATGGCTACACCTTC
NA	NA	TRBV7-8	TRBJ1-3	CASSLVSWDPGNTIYF	TGTGCCAGCAGCTTAGTTTCGTGGGACCCTGGAAACACCATATATTTT
NA	TRBD1	TRBV15	TRBJ1-5	CATSRNRGGNQPQHF	TGTGCCACCAGCAGGAACAGGGGCGGCAATCAGCCCCAGCATTTT
once	NA	TRBV7-9	TRBJ2-7	CATSTVYEQYF	TGTGCCACCAGTACAGTTTACGAGCAGTACTTC
NA	NA	TRBV21-1	TRBJ1-2	CASSNRNRIPNYGYTF	TGTGCCAGCAGCAATCGAAACAGGATCCCCAACTATGGCTACACCTTC
NA	NA	TRBV19	TRBJ2-2	CASSARGITGELFF	TGTGCCAGTTCTGCTAGGGGAATCACCGGGGAGCTGTTTTTT
NA	NA	TRBV19	TRBJ2-2	CATERWEDGELFF	TGTGCCACCGAAAGGTGGGAGGACGGGGAGCTGTTTTTT
few	NA	TRBV12-3/TRBV12-4	TRBJ1-1	CASSFGDTEAFF	TGTGCCAGCAGTTTCGGGGACACTGAAGCTTTCTTT
NA	NA	TRBV6-5	TRBJ2-5	CASRLTGIGETQYF	TGTGCCAGCCGATTAACAGGGATTGGCGAGACCCAGTACTTC
NA	TRBD2	TRBV27	TRBJ2-7	CASSLGTGTSGGNEQYF	TGTGCCAGCAGTTTAGGCACCGGGACTAGCGGGGGGAACGAGCAGTACTTC
NA	NA	TRBV27	TRBJ2-2	CASGNGMAGSVGELFF	TGTGCCAGCGGCAACGGGATGGCGGGGTCGGTCGGGGAGCTGTTTTTT
NA	NA	TRBV7-2	TRBJ1-2	CASSFTDSYGYTF	TGTGCCAGCAGCTTCACGGACAGCTATGGCTACACCTTC
NA	TRBD1	TRBV30	TRBJ1-1	CAWSAGQGPTEAFF	TGTGCCTGGAGTGCAGGACAGGGGCCCACTGAAGCTTTCTTT
NA	NA	TRBV2	TRBJ2-3	CASGGGWTDTQYF	TGTGCCAGCGGTGGGGGGTGGACAGATACGCAGTATTTT
NA	NA	TRBV9	TRBJ2-2	CASSEHAANTGELFF	TGTGCCAGCAGCGAGCACGCTGCGAACACCGGGGAGCTGTTTTTT
NA	NA	TRBV30	TRBJ1-1	CARRAGKLNTEAFF	TGTGCCCGACGGGCTGGGAAATTGAACACTGAAGCTTTCTTT
NA	TRBD1	TRBV5-4	TRBJ2-7	CASSYRGRTYEQYF	TGTGCCAGCAGCTATAGGGGGCGAACCTACGAGCAGTACTTC
NA	NA	TRBV25-1	TRBJ2-3	CASSDFGQVAQYF	TGTGCCAGCAGTGATTTCGGCCAGGTCGCGCAGTATTTT
NA	NA	TRBV4-1	TRBJ2-7	CASSQILGSPYEQYF	TGCGCCAGCAGCCAGATCCTCGGGTCCCCCTACGAGCAGTACTTC
once	NA	TRBV7-9	TRBJ2-7	CASSLSFEQYF	TGTGCCAGCAGCTTGAGCTTCGAGCAGTACTTC
NA	TRBD1	TRBV10-3	TRBJ1-2	CAISESFGLGQKLYGYTF	TGTGCCATCAGTGAGTCTTTCGGGCTGGGACAGAAACTCTATGGCTACACCTTC
NA	TRBD1	TRBV28	TRBJ2-7	CASRGQGGGYEQYF	TGTGCCAGCAGGGGACAGGGTGGAGGCTACGAGCAGTACTTC
NA	NA	TRBV4-2	TRBJ1-2	CASSQDWGRIYGYTF	TGTGCCAGCAGCCAAGATTGGGGCCGGATCTATGGCTACACCTTC
NA	TRBD1	TRBV24-1	TRBJ2-2	CATSDRGQGNTGELFF	TGTGCCACCAGTGATCGGGGACAGGGAAACACCGGGGAGCTGTTTTTT
NA	NA	TRBV5-5	TRBJ1-2	CASSLTRKYGYTF	TGTGCCAGCAGCTTGACCCGAAAATATGGCTACACCTTC
once	NA	TRBV29-1	TRBJ2-1	CSVEGGLRVFNEQFF	TGCAGCGTTGAAGGGGGATTGAGGGTTTTCAATGAGCAGTTCTTC
NA	TRBD2	TRBV24-1	TRBJ2-1	CATSDLGTSGSYEQFF	TGTGCCACCAGTGATCTAGGGACTAGCGGGAGCTATGAGCAGTTCTTC
NA	NA	TRBV29-1	TRBJ2-7	CSVDAGRDEQYF	TGCAGCGTTGACGCCGGTCGGGACGAGCAGTACTTC
NA	NA	TRBV3-1/TRBV3-2	TRBJ2-7	CASSSRPGHPYEQYF	TGTGCCAGCAGCTCAAGGCCGGGACACCCCTACGAGCAGTACTTC
once	TRBD1	TRBV7-9	TRBJ2-7	CASSLAGQGPAYEQYF	TGTGCCAGCAGCTTAGCTGGACAGGGGCCAGCCTACGAGCAGTACTTC
NA	NA	TRBV29-1	TRBJ2-1	CSVVWRGPNEQFF	TGCAGCGTTGTGTGGAGGGGACCTAATGAGCAGTTCTTC
NA	NA	TRBV19	TRBJ1-2	CASSIDGRRLYGYTF	TGTGCCAGTAGTATAGACGGACGGCGTTTATATGGCTACACCTTC
NA	TRBD1	TRBV18	TRBJ1-2	CASSHTGGSYTF	TGTGCCAGCTCACATACAGGGGGCAGCTACACCTTC
NA	TRBD1	TRBV27	TRBJ2-2	CASSSGTGGIGELFF	TGTGCCAGCAGTTCCGGGACAGGGGGGATCGGGGAGCTGTTTTTT
NA	TRBD1	TRBV7-9	TRBJ1-1	CASSTGQGEAFF	TGTGCCAGCAGCACGGGACAGGGGGAAGCTTTCTTT
NA	TRBD2	TRBV7-9	TRBJ2-7	CASSPRLAGEQYF	TGTGCCAGCAGCCCCCGACTAGCGGGTGAGCAGTACTTC